This is a list of T cell receptor beta chains from one sample in a study of T cells expressing NK-cell markers. TCRdb reprocessed the 5' RACE reads and reports one entry per CDR3 protein, with no DNA. Listed are roughly 390,000 distinct CDR3 sequences; around 5% falls within the top ten. The sample comprised blood T cells: a sorted CD56 or NKG2C T cell subset, CD4+ or CD8+ T cells, or bulk PBMC T cells (not recorded which). The origin of the receptors is a man between 18 and 69 years old in good health. CDR3s include the opening cysteine and the closing phenylalanine or tryptophan. Fields, in order: J gene, V gene, CDR3 protein.

J: TRBJ1-2
V: TRBV7-9
CDR3: CASSPGSAKGYGYTF

J: TRBJ1-1
V: TRBV3-1
CDR3: CASSQRVRGEAFF

J: TRBJ1-5
V: TRBV5-6
CDR3: CASSLGGQFLQKPQHF

J: TRBJ1-2
V: TRBV27
CDR3: CASTDRQGDYGYTF

J: TRBJ2-1
V: TRBV11-2
CDR3: CASSLGQKQFF

J: TRBJ1-1
V: TRBV19
CDR3: CASSSPAGTNTEAFF

J: TRBJ2-3
V: TRBV9
CDR3: CASSRTSTDTQYF

J: TRBJ1-6
V: TRBV5-5
CDR3: CASSGQGAPNSPLHF

J: TRBJ2-6
V: TRBV5-1
CDR3: CASSMAGVGANVLTF

J: TRBJ2-1
V: TRBV5-1
CDR3: CASSLVRGRYNEQFF

J: TRBJ2-3
V: TRBV18
CDR3: CASSPPWGSGTDTQYF

J: TRBJ1-3
V: TRBV25-1
CDR3: CASSEQRTGGNTIYF

J: TRBJ2-7
V: TRBV15
CDR3: CATGRERGLYEQYF

J: TRBJ2-3
V: TRBV5-1
CDR3: CASSHGGTEATDTQYF

J: TRBJ1-5
V: TRBV2
CDR3: CASQQRDSSGQPQHF

J: TRBJ2-7
V: TRBV4-2
CDR3: CASSPRTEPSYEQYF

J: TRBJ2-2
V: TRBV7-3
CDR3: CASSLRGQSNTGELFF

J: TRBJ2-2
V: TRBV6-2/TRBV6-3
CDR3: CASLQVGHHRGELFF